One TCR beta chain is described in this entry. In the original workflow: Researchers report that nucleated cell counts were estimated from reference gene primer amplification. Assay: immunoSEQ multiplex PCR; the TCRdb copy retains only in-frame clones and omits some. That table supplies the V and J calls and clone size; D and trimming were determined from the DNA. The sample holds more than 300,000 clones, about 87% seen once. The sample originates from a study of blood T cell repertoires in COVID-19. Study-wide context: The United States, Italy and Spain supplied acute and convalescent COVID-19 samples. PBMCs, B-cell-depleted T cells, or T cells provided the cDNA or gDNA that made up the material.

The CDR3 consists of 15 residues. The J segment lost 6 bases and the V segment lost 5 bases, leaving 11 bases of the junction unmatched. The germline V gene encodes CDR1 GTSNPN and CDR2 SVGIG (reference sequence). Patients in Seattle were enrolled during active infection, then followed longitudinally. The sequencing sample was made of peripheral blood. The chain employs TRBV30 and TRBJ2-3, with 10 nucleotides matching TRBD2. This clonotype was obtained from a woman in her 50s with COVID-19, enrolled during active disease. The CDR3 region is CAWGRGTSVGDTQYF. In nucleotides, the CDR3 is TGTGCCTGGGGACGGGGGACTAGCGTAGGGGATACGCAGTATTTT.